The clone carrying this TCR beta chain has only a few counts. Its specificity is not known. The sample originates from a study of T cell repertoires in cytomegalovirus infection. TCRdb recomputed calls from the reads with MiXCR, one row per CDR3 protein. The data hold some 68,000 distinct CDR3 sequences, with approximately 22% observed a single time. The sequence was obtained from a human donor in good health (CMV status not recorded). Some clones in this sample may be carry-over from other donors' samples. Sample: PBMCs, sequenced either directly or after in vitro stimulation (not recorded which).

The CDR3: CASSSYGSGVGEQYF. The CDR3 DNA reads as TGTGCCAGCAGCTCTTACGGTTCAGGGGTGGGGGAGCAGTACTTC. The chain couples TRBV7-2 to TRBJ2-7; maybe TRBD1 (6 bases). The germline V and J ends were trimmed by 4 bases and 7 bases, with 20 bases remaining between them. Germline V gene lookup returns CDR1 SGHTA and CDR2 FQGNSA. The CDR3 is 15 amino acids.